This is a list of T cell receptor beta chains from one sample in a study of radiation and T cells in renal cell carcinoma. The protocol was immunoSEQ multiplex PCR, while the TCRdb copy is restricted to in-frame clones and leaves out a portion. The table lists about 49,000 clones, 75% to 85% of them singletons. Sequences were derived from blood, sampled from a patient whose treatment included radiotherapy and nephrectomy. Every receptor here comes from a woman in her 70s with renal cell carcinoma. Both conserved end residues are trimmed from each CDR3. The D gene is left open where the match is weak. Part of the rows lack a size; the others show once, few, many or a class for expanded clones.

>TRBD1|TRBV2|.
ASSVRQGWAYEQY
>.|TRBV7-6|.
ASELNTGELF
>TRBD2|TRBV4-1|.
ASSPAKYPIEREDEQY
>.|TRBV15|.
ATSRVGDQPQH
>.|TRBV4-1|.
ASSQVGGGTFANTGELF
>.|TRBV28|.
ASSFRVRPQH
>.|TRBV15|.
ATSFLHGAEATQY
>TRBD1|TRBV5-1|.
ASSSPGQGQSGSYEQY
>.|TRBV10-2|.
ASSVERGRVNTEAF
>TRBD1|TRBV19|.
ASGQGWNSPLH
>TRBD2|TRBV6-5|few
ASSYGGGAATQY
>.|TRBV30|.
AVEVGGSSYNEQF
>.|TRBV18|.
ASSPGDWSNQPQH
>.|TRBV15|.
ATSRDGGGMDT
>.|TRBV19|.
ATLRGVTAF
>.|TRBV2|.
ASSELSYEQY
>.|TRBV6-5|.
ASSPRTDYEAF
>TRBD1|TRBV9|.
ASSRDSGSGNTIY
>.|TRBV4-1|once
ASSHKIGRQSSYNEQF
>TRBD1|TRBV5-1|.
ASSWRDRETETQY
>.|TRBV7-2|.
ASSLRVTQWDEQF
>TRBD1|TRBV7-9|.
ASSFGTGGANEKLF
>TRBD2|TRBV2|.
ASRKTSGGRTDTQY
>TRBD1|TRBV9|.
ASSSGQGYEQY
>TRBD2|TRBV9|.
ASSVISGTTGELF
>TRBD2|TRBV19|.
ASRKRESTDTQY
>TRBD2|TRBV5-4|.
ASSQGLADYEQY
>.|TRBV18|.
ASSPPDGSNQPQH
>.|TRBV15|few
ATSTSTFTTVNTEAF
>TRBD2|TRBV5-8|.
ASRGLAGYEQY
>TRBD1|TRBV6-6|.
ASTPGQVNTEAF
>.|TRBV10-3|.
AISEGGTGANVLT
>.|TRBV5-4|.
ASSPYGASYEQY
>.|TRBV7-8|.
ASSPDRTSNQPQH
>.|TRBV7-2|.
ASSPRGIRETQY
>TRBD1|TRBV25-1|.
ASTRQGWYNEQF
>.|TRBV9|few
ASSVGNSNTEAF
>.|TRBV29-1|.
SVKQGEHNYGYT
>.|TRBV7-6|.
ASSLGSGSASGNTIY
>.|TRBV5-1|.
ASSTGVPYNSPLH
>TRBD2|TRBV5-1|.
ASNPTEGLAGSTGELF
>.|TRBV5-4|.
ASSLAQTSGGPPQY
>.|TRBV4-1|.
ASSQDWGRFYGYT
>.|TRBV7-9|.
ASSLQGGNTEAF
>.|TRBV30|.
AWSLGGTVQYEQY
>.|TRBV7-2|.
ASSETSGSNQPQH
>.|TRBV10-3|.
ATAGTSSEQF
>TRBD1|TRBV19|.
ASSRTGSQYNEQF
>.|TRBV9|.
ASSPRGTDTQY
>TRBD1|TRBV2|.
ASSGLEGATEAF